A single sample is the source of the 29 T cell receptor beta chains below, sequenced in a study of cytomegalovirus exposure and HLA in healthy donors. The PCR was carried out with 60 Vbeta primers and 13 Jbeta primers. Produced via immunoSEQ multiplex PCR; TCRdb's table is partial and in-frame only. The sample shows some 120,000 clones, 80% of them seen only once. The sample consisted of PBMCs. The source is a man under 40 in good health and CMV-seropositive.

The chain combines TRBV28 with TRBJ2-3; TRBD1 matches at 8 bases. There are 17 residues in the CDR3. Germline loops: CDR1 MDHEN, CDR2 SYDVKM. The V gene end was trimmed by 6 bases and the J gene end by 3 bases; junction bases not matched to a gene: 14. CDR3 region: CASRDLQTGARTDTQYF. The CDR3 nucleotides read TGTGCCAGCAGAGACCTCCAGACAGGGGCGAGGACAGATACGCAGTATTTT.

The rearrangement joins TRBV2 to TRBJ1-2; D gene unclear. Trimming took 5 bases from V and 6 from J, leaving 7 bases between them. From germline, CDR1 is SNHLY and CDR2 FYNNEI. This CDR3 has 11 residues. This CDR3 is CASSPSNGYTF. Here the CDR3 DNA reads TGTGCCAGCAGTCCCAGTAATGGCTACACCTTC. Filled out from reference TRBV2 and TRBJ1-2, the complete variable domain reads EPEVTQTPSHQVTQMGQEVILRCVPISNHLYFYWYRQILGQKVEFLVSFYNNEISEKSEIFDDQFSVERPDGSNFTLKIRSTKLEDSAMYFCASSPSNGYTFGSGTRLTVV.

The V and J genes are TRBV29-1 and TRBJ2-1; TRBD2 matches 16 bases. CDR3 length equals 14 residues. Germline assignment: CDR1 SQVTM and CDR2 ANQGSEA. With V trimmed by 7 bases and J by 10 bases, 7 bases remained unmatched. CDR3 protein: CSAGTSGGAGEQFF. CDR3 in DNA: TGCAGCGCTGGGACTAGCGGGGGGGCAGGGGAGCAGTTCTTC.

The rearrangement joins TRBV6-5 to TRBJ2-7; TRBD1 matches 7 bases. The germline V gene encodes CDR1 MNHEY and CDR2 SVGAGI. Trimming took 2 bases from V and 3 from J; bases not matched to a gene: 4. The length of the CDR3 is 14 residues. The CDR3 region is CASSYRTGYYEQYF. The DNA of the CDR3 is TGTGCCAGCAGTTACCGGACAGGTTACTACGAGCAGTACTTC.

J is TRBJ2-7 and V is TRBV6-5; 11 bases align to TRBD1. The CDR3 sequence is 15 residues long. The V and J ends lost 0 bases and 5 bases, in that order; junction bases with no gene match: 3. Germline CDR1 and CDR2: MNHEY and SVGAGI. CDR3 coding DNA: TGTGCCAGCAGTTACTCGGACAGGGGGCTCAACGAGCAGTACTTC. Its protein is CASSYSDRGLNEQYF.

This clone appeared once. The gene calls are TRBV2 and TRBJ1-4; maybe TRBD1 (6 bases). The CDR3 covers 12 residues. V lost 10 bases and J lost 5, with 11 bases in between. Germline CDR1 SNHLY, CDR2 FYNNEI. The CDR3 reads CATKGTNEKLFF. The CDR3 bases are TGTGCCACCAAAGGGACAAATGAAAAACTGTTTTTT.

The CDR3 DNA sequence: TGTGCCAGTAGTACAACAGGGGACCCCACCTCTGGGGCCAACGTCCTGACTTTC. Translated, it gives CASSTTGDPTSGANVLTF. The rearrangement uses TRBV19 and TRBJ2-6; 7 bases align to TRBD1. Germline values: CDR1 LNHDA, CDR2 SQIVND (reference sequence). This CDR3 comprises 18 residues. Trimming cost V 4 bases and J 0 bases; bases outside gene matches: 9.

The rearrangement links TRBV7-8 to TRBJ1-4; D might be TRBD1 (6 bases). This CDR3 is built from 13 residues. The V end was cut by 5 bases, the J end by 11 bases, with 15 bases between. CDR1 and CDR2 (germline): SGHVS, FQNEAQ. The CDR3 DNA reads TGTGCCAGCAGCGTACAGGGCTCGGCGAAACTGTTTTTT. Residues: CASSVQGSAKLFF.

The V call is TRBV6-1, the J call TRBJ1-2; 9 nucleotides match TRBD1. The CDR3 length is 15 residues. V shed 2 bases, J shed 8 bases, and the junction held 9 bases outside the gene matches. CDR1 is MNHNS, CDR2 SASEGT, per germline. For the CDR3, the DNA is TGTGCCAGCAGTGAACACCTACAGGGGGCAGGAGGCTACACCTTC. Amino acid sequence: CASSEHLQGAGGYTF.

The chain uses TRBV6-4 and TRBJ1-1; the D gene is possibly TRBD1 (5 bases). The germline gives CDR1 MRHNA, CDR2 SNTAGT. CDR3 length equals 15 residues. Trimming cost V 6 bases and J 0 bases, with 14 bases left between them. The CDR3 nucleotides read TGTGCCAGCAGGGGGGGTCCGACAGTGAACACTGAAGCTTTCTTT. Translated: CASRGGPTVNTEAFF.

The CDR3 DNA reads TGTGCCAGCAGTATACACAGGGGAGGCGGCACTGAAGCTTTCTTT. Translated, it gives CASSIHRGGGTEAFF. The genes are TRBV27 and TRBJ1-1, with 7 bases identical to TRBD1. The ends lost 5 bases at V and 4 bases at J; junction bases unmatched: 10. This CDR3 is 15 amino acids long. Germline CDR1 and CDR2: MNHEY and SMNVEV (reference sequence).

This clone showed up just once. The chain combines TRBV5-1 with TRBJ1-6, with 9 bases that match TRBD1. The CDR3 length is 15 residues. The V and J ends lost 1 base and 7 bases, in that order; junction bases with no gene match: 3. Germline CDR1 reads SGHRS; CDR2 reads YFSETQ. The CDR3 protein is CASSLQTGGNSPLHF. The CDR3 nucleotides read TGCGCCAGCAGCTTGCAGACAGGGGGGAATTCACCCCTCCACTTT.

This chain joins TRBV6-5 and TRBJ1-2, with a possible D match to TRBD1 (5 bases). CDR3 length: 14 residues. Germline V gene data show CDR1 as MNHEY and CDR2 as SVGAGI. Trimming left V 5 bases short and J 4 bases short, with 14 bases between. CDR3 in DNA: TGTGCCAGCAGTGAAGGGGCCTCCTTCTATGGCTACACCTTC. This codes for CASSEGASFYGYTF.

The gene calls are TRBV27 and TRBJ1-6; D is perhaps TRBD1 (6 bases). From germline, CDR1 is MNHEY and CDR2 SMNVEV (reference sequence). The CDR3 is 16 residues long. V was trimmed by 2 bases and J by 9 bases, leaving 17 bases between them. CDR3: CASSLQGSTLGSPLHF. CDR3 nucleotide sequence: TGTGCCAGCAGTTTACAGGGGTCGACGCTGGGTTCACCCCTCCACTTT.

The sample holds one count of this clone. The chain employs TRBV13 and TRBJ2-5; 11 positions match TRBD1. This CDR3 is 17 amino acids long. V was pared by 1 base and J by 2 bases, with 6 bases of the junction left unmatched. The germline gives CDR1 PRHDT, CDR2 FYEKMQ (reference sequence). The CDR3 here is CASSLVGTGGPQETQYF. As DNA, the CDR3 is TGTGCCAGCAGCTTAGTGGGGACAGGGGGACCTCAAGAGACCCAGTACTTC. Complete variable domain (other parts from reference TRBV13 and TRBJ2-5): AAGVIQSPRHLIKEKRETATLKCYPIPRHDTVYWYQQGPGQDPQFLISFYEKMQSDKGSIPDRFSAQQFSDYHSELNMSSLELGDSALYFCASSLVGTGGPQETQYFGPGTRLLVL.

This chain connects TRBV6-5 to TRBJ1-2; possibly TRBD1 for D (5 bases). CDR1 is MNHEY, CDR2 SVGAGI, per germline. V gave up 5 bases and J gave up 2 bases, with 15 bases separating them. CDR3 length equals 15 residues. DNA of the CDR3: TGTGCCAGCAGTCGCGCCGCGGACAACAACTATGGCTACACCTTC. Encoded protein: CASSRAADNNYGYTF.

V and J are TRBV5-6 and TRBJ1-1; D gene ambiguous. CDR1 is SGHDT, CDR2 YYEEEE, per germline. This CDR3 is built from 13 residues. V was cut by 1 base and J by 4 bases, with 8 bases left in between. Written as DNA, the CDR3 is TGTGCCAGCAGCTTGAGGCCGGGCACTGAAGCTTTCTTT. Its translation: CASSLRPGTEAFF.

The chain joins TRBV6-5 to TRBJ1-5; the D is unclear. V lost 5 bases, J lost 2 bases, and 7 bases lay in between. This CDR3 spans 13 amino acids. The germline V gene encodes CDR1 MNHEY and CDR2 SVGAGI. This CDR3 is CASSEVGNQPQHF. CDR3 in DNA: TGTGCCAGCAGTGAGGTCGGCAATCAGCCCCAGCATTTT.

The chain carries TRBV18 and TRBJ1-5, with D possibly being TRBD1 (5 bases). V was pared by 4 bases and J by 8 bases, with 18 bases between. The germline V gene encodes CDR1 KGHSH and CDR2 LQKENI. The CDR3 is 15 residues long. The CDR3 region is CASSHGIDRSEPQHF. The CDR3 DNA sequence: TGTGCCAGCTCACATGGAATTGACAGATCGGAGCCCCAGCATTTT.

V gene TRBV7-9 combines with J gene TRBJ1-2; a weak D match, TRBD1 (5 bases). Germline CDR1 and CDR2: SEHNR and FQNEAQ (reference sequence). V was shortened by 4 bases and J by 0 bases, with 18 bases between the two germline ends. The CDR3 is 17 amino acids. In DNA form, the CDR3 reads TGTGCCAGCAGCTCAACGGTAGTGACAGCCTCTAACTATGGCTACACCTTC. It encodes CASSSTVVTASNYGYTF.

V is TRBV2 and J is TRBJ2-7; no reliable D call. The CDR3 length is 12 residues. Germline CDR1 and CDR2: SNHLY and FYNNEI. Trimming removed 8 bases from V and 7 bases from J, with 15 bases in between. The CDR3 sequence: CASSYLFGEQYF. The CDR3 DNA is TGTGCCAGCTCCTATCTTTTCGGGGAGCAGTACTTC.

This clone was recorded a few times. Here the CDR3 DNA reads TGCAGCGTTGCGGGGGGACCCTCCGTCGATGAGCAGTTCTTC. Translated, it gives CSVAGGPSVDEQFF. The chain employs TRBV29-1 and TRBJ2-1; 7 nucleotides match TRBD2. CDR3 length: 14 amino acids. J lost 8 bases, V lost 4 bases, and 11 bases had no gene match. From germline, CDR1 is SQVTM and CDR2 ANQGSEA.

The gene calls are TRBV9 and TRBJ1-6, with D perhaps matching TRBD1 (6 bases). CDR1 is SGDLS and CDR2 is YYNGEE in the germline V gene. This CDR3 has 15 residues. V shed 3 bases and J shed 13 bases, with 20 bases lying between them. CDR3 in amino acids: CASSASPQQGNPLHF. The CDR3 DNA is TGTGCCAGCAGCGCGTCCCCCCAACAGGGTAATCCCCTCCACTTT.

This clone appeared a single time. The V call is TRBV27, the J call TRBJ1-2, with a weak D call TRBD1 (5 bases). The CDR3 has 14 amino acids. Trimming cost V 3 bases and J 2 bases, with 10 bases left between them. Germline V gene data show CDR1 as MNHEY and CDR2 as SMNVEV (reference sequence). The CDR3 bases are TGTGCCAGCAGTTTCAGGGCGGCAAACTATGGCTACACCTTC. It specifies CASSFRAANYGYTF.

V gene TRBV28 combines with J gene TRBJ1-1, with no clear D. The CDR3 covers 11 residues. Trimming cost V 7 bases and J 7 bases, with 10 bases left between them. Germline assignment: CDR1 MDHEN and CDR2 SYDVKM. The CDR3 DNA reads TGTGCCAGCACCCCCGGGAGTGAAGCTTTCTTT. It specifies CASTPGSEAFF.

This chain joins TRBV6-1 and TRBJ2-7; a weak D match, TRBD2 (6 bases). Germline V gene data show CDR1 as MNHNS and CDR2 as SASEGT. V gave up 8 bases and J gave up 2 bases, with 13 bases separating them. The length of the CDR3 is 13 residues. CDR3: CASAGIGAYEQYF. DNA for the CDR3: TGTGCCAGCGCGGGGATTGGGGCCTACGAGCAGTACTTC.

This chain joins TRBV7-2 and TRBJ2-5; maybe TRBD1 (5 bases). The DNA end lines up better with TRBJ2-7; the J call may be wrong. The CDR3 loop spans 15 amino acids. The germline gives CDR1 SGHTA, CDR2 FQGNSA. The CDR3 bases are TGTGCCAGCAGCTTTGACCAGGGAAGATCCTACGAGCAGTACTTC. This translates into CASSFDQGRSYEQYF.

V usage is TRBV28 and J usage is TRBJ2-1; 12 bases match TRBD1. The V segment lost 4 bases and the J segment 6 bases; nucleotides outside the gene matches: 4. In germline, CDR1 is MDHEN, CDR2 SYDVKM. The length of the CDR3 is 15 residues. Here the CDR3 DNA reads TGTGCCAGCAGTTCGGGACAGGGGGCAATCAATGAGCAGTTCTTC. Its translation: CASSSGQGAINEQFF. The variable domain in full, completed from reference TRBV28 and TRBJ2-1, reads DVKVTQSSRYLVKRTGEKVFLECVQDMDHENMFWYRQDPGLGLRLIYFSYDVKMKEKGDIPEGYSVSREKKERFSLILESASTNQTSMYLCASSSGQGAINEQFFGPGTRLTVL.

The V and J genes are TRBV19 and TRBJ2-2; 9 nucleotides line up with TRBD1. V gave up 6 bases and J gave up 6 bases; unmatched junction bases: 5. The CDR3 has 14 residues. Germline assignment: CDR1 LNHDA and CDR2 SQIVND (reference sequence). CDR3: CASRPGQGPGELFF. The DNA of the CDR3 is TGTGCCAGTAGGCCGGGACAGGGTCCCGGGGAGCTGTTTTTT. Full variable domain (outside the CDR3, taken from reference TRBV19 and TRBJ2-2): DGGITQSPKYLFRKEGQNVTLSCEQNLNHDAMYWYRQDPGQGLRLIYYSQIVNDFQKGDIAEGYSVSREKKESFPLTVTSAQKNPTAFYLCASRPGQGPGELFFGEGSRLTVL.